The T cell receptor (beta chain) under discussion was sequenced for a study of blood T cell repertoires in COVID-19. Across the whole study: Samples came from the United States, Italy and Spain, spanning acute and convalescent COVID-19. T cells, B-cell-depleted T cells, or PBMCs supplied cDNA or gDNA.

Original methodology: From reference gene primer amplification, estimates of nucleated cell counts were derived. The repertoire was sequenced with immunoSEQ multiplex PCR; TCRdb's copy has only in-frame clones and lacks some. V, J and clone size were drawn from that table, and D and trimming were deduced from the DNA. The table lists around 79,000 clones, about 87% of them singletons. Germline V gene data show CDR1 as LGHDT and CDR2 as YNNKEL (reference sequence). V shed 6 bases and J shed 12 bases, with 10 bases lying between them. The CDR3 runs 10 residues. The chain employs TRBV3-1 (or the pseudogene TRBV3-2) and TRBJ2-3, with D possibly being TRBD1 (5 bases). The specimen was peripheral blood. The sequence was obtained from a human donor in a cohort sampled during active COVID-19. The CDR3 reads CASSKGAQYF. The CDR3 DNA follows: TGTGCCAGCAGTAAAGGGGCCCAGTATTTT.